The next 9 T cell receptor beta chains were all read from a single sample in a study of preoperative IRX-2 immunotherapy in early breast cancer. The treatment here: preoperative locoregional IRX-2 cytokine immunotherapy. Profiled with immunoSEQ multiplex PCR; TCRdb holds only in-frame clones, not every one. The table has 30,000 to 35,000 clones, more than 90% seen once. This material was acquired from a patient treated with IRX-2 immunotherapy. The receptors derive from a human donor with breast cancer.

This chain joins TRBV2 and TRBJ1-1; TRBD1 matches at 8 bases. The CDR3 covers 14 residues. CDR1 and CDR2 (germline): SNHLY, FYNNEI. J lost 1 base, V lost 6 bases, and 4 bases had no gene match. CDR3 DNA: TGTGCCAGCAGGGACGGACAGGGGAACACTGAAGCTTTCTTT. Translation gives CASRDGQGNTEAFF.

The CDR3 nucleotides are TGTGCCAGCAGCAAGCTCGGACGGCACTCCTACGAGCAGTACTTC. It yields the protein CASSKLGRHSYEQYF. V is TRBV7-2 and J is TRBJ2-7; no reliable D call. The V and J ends lost 5 bases and 0 bases respectively, with 14 bases between them. The CDR3 runs to 15 residues. Germline V gene lookup returns CDR1 SGHTA and CDR2 FQGNSA.

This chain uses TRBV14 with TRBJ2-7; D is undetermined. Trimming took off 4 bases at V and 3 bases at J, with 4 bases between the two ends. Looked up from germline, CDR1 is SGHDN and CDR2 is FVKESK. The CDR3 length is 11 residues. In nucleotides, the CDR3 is TGTGCCAGCAGCCGGAGCTACGAGCAGTACTTC. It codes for CASSRSYEQYF.

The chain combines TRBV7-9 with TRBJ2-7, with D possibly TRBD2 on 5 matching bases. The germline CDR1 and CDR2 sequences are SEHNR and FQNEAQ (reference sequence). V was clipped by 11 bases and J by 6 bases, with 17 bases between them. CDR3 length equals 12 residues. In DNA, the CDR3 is TGTGCCGGAGGACTTGACCCTAGCGAGCAGTACTTC. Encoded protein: CAGGLDPSEQYF.

CDR3 in amino acids: CASAERPDTIYF. Here the CDR3 DNA reads TGTGCTAGTGCCGAAAGGCCGGACACCATATATTTT. This rearrangement joins TRBV12-5 to TRBJ1-3; D call uncertain. The CDR3 is 12 residues long. CDR1 is LGHNT, CDR2 FRNRAP, per germline. V was trimmed by 7 bases and J by 8 bases, leaving 12 bases between them. Complete variable domain (other parts from reference TRBV12-5 and TRBJ1-3): DARVTQTPRHKVTEMGQEVTMRCQPILGHNTVFWYRQTMMQGLELLAYFRNRAPLDDSGMPKDRFSAEMPDATLATLKIQPSEPRDSAVYFCASAERPDTIYFGEGSWLTVV.

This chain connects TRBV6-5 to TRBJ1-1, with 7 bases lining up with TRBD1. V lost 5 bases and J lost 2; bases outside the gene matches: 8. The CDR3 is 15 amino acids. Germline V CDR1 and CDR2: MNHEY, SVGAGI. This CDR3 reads CASSRKGQDNTEAFF. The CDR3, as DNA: TGTGCCAGCAGTCGTAAAGGACAGGACAACACTGAAGCTTTCTTT.

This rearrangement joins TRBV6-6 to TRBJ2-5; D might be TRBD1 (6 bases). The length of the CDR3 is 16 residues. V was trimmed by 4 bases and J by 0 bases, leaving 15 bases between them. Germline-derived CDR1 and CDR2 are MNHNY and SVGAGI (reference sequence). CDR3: CASSSARGQYQETQYF. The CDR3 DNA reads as TGTGCCAGCAGTTCCGCCCGAGGACAGTACCAAGAGACCCAGTACTTC.

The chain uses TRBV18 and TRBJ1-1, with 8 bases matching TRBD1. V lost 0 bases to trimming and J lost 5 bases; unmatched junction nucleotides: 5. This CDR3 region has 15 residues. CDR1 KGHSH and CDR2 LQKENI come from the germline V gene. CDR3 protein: CASSPPQGAGTEAFF. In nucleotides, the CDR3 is TGTGCCAGCTCACCACCTCAGGGGGCCGGGACTGAAGCTTTCTTT. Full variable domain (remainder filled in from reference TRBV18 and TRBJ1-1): NAGVMQNPRHLVRRRGQEARLRCSPMKGHSHVYWYRQLPEEGLKFMVYLQKENIIDESGMPKERFSAEFPKEGPSILRIQQVVRGDSAAYFCASSPPQGAGTEAFFGQGTRLTVV.

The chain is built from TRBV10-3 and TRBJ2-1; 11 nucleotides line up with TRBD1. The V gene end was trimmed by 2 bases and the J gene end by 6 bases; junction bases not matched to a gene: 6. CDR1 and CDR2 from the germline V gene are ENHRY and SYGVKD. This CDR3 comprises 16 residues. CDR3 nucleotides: TGTGCCATCAGTGAGAGGGGGACAGGGGGGACCAATGAGCAGTTCTTC. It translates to CAISERGTGGTNEQFF.